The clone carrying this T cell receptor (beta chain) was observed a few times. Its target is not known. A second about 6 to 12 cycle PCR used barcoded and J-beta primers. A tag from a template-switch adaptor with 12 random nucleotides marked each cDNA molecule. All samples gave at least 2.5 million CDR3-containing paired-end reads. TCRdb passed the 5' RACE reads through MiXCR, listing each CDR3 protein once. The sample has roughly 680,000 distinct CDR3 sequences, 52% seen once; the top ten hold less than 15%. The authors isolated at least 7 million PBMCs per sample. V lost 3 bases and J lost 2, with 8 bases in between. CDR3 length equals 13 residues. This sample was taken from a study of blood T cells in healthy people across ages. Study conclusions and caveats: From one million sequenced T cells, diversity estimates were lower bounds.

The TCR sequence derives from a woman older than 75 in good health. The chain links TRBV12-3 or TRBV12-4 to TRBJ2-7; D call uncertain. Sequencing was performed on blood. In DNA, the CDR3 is TGTGCCAGCAGTTTTAGTCGAACCTACGAGCAGTACTTC. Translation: CASSFSRTYEQYF.